This T cell receptor (beta chain) was retrieved from a study of T-cell memory formation after mild COVID-19 (dated by TCRdb to the early 2020s). Describing the broader study: Most TCR sequence clusters were specific to one of the two donors. Two young, previously healthy adult volunteers, one female and one male, were included in the cohort. Longitudinal TCRalpha and TCRbeta repertoire sequencing tracked T-cell clones expanding and contracting after mild COVID-19 in a couple of donors.

Trimming removed 7 bases from V and 12 bases from J; the gene matches leave 15 bases unexplained. The germline V gene gives CDR1 as SGDLS and CDR2 as YYNGEE. The CDR3 spans 13 residues, from the cysteine through the phenylalanine. CDR3 DNA is the only sequence kept; it has 39 bases, read in frame from the first base. Sequencing was carried out with an Illumina NovaSeq 6000. TCRalpha and TCRbeta cDNA libraries were built by 5'RACE with constant-segment primers, adding sample barcodes and unique molecular identifiers. RNA was extracted from every sample with Trizol reagent. Library amplification was performed in two PCR steps, and a second sample barcode and Illumina TruSeq adapters were introduced in the second step. Sequencing of the libraries was done on an Illumina NovaSeq, producing 2 x 150 bp paired-end reads. The authors' analysis ran thus. With migec v1.2.7, reads were demultiplexed and then collapsed into UMI-guided consensus sequences. Using mixcr v2.1.11, UMI consensuses were aligned to TRA and TRB V and J templates and then assembled into clonotypes. Clonotypes were classified as expanded or contracted when called significant by both edgeR and NoisET, with noise models trained on biological replicates. edgeR calls used a false discovery rate-adjusted p below 0.01 and a log2 fold-change threshold of 1. As an exploratory analysis of dynamics, max-normalized trajectories of the 1000 most abundant clonotypes were examined by PCA with hierarchical clustering. Separately sequenced CD4+ and CD8+ repertoires were used to assign the CD4 or CD8 phenotype of responding clones. The public sequencing data were trimmed at Q25 with fastp and processed into clonotypes with MiXCR by TCRdb, which kept only in-frame beta chains. Every distinct CDR3 protein forms one entry, paired with its most common genes and DNA. It is TCRdb's table, rather than the study itself, that gives the V and J calls and clone size. Recorded for this sample are hundreds of thousands of distinct CDR3 sequences; about 20% of them occurred a single time. The top ten constitute about 8.4% of the sample.

The research as a whole found: Contracting CD4+ clones turned up mainly in the CM and EM memory subsets, whereas EMRA was where CD8+ clones were enriched. Some responding clones were detected in pre-infection memory, suggesting pre-existing cross-reactive memory T cells joined the SARS-CoV-2 response. Only a couple of mild cases were covered by the study, and larger cohorts that include severe cases with pre-infection samples were considered necessary. Balanced CD4/CD8 phenotypes were observed for clones contracting from day 15 to 85, whereas a bias towards CD4+ was observed for a second wave of clones expanding from day 15 to 37. SARS-CoV-2 specificity of the second-wave clones peaking on day 37 was not confirmed.

A word on this clonotype: Its antigen is not yet known. Nothing much larger sits one base from this clone, and base qualities are not available.

Ficoll-Paque density gradient centrifugation was used to isolate PBMCs. The clonotype originates from an adult woman who had mild COVID-19 (a few samples of this study predate the infection). The sample titles of this study are shuffled in the database, so cell type and time point are left out; the donor was told from shared clones. Material for sequencing was PBMCs or a T cell subset sorted from them (not recorded which). The chain was built from TRBV9 and TRBJ1-2, with 7 bases in between that match TRBD1. Read as DNA, the sequence is TGTGCCAGCTCGAAGCTTGCGGGGACAGAGAACACCTTC. This sequence encodes CASSKLAGTENTF.